This T cell receptor (beta chain) was captured in a study of T cells in narcolepsy. Study in general: Enrolled donors included narcolepsy type 1 or type 2 patients and healthy controls.

Study findings and constraints: Comparing one patient's CSF and blood CD4+ clonotypes highlighted HCRT- and TRIB2-specific autoreactive clonotypes. Blood of same and different patients, but not healthy controls, reportedly held recurring autoreactive clonotypes.

This CDR3 is 15 amino acids long. Germline trimming cut 4 bases from V and 4 bases from J; bases unmatched to any gene: 3. Looked up from germline, CDR1 is LNHNV and CDR2 is YYDKDF (reference sequence). This clone was observed once. Antigen unknown. Libraries were prepared by immunoSEQ multiplex PCR; TCRdb keeps only in-frame clonotypes and omits some of them. The sample lists over 15,000 clones; 85% to 90% were seen once. The sequence was obtained from a human donor in good health. Sequencing input: memory (CD45RA-) CD4+ T cells from blood. The chain recombines TRBV15 with TRBJ2-3, with 12 nucleotides matching TRBD2. The CDR3 sequence: CATSKLAGGPDTQYF. CDR3 DNA sequence: TGTGCCACCAGCAAACTAGCGGGAGGCCCAGATACGCAGTATTTT.